These 18 T cell receptor beta chains originate from one sample sequenced in a study of neurological immune-mediated disorders. TCRdb reprocessed the 5' RACE reads via MiXCR and lists one record per CDR3 protein. The sample has approximately 30,000 distinct CDR3 sequences, 21% seen once. Sequencing was done on a sample of PBMCs. The receptors shown here come from an older woman in good health.

This clonotype was seen a single time. A clone one base away is much larger, so this may be a read error. V and J are TRBV7-2 and TRBJ2-7; TRBD2 matches at 10 bases. The CDR3 length is 15 residues. Germline-derived CDR1 and CDR2 are SGHTA and FQGNSA. The CDR3 DNA sequence: TGTGACAGCAGCTTCCCAGCGGGGGGGCCGCGGGAGCAGTACTTC. Translated, it gives CDSSFPAGGPREQYF.

This clonotype has a count of ten or more. This sequence joins TRBV7-3 and TRBJ2-3; a possible D gene is TRBD2 (6 bases). CDR3 length equals 15 residues. V lost 5 bases and J lost 5, with 17 bases in between. Per the germline V gene, CDR1 is SGHTA and CDR2 is FQGTGA. In DNA, the CDR3 is TGTGCCAGCAGCAGAAACGCGGGGCCCGTAGATACGCAGTATTTT. Protein product: CASSRNAGPVDTQYF.

This clonotype was seen at least ten times. V and J are TRBV5-1 and TRBJ2-4; perhaps D is TRBD1 or TRBD2 (5 bases each). Trimming took off 4 bases at V and 4 bases at J, with 15 bases between the two ends. This CDR3 spans 15 amino acids. Germline-derived CDR1 and CDR2 are SGHRS and YFSETQ. The CDR3 DNA sequence: TGCGCCAGCAGCACCGGGACGGCCGCAAAAAACATTCAGTACTTC. Protein: CASSTGTAAKNIQYF.

This clonotype was recorded at least ten times. V usage is TRBV7-2 and J usage is TRBJ2-7; 8 nucleotides match TRBD1. This CDR3 is built from 15 residues. Per germline, CDR1 SGHTA and CDR2 FQGNSA. Germline trimming cut 2 bases from V and 1 base from J; bases unmatched to any gene: 4. The DNA of the CDR3 is TGTGCCAGCAGCTTATCGGGGACAGGTTCCTACGAGCAGTACTTC. It specifies CASSLSGTGSYEQYF.

The sample holds many counts of this clonotype. This chain links TRBV20-1 with TRBJ1-2; D not certain. Trimming shortened V by 3 bases and J by 3 bases, and 17 bases separated the two germline ends. Germline assignment: CDR1 DFQATT and CDR2 SNEGSKA (reference sequence). The CDR3 has 15 amino acids. The CDR3 is CSASSPGARDYGYTF. For the CDR3, the DNA is TGCAGTGCTAGTTCCCCGGGAGCGAGGGACTATGGCTACACCTTC.

V and J are TRBV7-9 and TRBJ2-7, with D tentatively TRBD2 (5 bases). Trimming pared 5 bases from V and 3 bases from J, leaving 8 bases between. Germline CDR1 is SEHNR and CDR2 is FQNEAQ (reference sequence). The CDR3 has 12 residues. The CDR3 here is CASSHDYYEQYF. The DNA for the CDR3 is TGTGCCAGCAGCCACGACTACTACGAGCAGTACTTC.

This clonotype was observed many times. The chain couples TRBV7-3 to TRBJ2-1, with D tentatively TRBD2 (5 bases). Trimming took off 0 bases at V and 1 base at J, with 13 bases between the two ends. Looked up from germline, CDR1 is SGHTA and CDR2 is FQGTGA. This CDR3 has 17 amino acids. CDR3 protein: CASSLTPQPGSYNEQFF. In nucleotides, the CDR3 is TGTGCCAGCAGCTTAACGCCTCAACCGGGATCCTACAATGAGCAGTTCTTC.

In this sample, this clonotype turned up many times. The chain uses TRBV5-1 and TRBJ2-1; D gene uncertain. This CDR3 has 14 residues. Trimming removed 2 bases from V and 7 bases from J, with 13 bases in between. Germline CDR1 is SGHRS and CDR2 is YFSETQ. For the CDR3, the DNA is TGCGCCAGCAGCTTCAGAGGCTACTTGAATGAGCAGTTCTTC. Amino acid sequence: CASSFRGYLNEQFF.

This clonotype came up many times. This sequence joins TRBV7-2 and TRBJ2-4, with TRBD1 as a possible D gene (6 bases). CDR3 length: 16 amino acids. CDR1 is SGHTA and CDR2 is FQGNSA in the germline V gene. Trimming cost V 6 bases and J 1 base, with 16 bases left between them. CDR3 DNA: TGTGCCAGCAGTAGAGTAGGGGGTAGGGCCAAAAACATTCAGTACTTC. Translated, it gives CASSRVGGRAKNIQYF.

This clonotype qualifies as medium-sized (0.01 to 0.1%). The chain carries TRBV5-1 and TRBJ2-2; the D gene is possibly TRBD1 (6 bases). Per the germline V gene, CDR1 is SGHRS and CDR2 is YFSETQ. V lost 0 bases and J lost 0, with 9 bases in between. There are 16 residues in the CDR3. The CDR3 here is CASSLEGEANTGELFF. DNA of the CDR3: TGCGCCAGCAGCTTGGAGGGGGAAGCGAACACCGGGGAGCTGTTTTTT.

The sample holds many counts of this clonotype. This chain connects TRBV5-1 to TRBJ2-5; 9 positions match TRBD1. Looked up from germline, CDR1 is SGHRS and CDR2 is YFSETQ. Trimming removed 2 bases from V and 4 bases from J; junction bases left unmatched: 6. The CDR3 extends over 15 amino acids. CDR3 sequence (DNA): TGCGCCAGCAGCTTTAAAACAGGGGGCATAGAGACCCAGTACTTC. Translating it yields CASSFKTGGIETQYF.

This clonotype has at least ten counts. This chain connects TRBV20-1 to TRBJ2-2; D is perhaps TRBD1 or TRBD2 (7 bases each). Germline CDR1 and CDR2: DFQATT and SNEGSKA (reference sequence). Trimming pared 0 bases from V and 5 bases from J, leaving 16 bases between. CDR3 length: 16 residues. CDR3 coding DNA: TGCAGTGCTAGAGATCAAAGGCAGGGGGGGACCGGGGAGCTGTTTTTT. This encodes CSARDQRQGGTGELFF.

This chain connects TRBV3-1 to TRBJ2-3; TRBD2 agrees at 8 bases. CDR3 length: 15 residues. The trim removed 5 bases at V and 3 bases at J, leaving 7 bases unmatched. Germline CDR1 and CDR2: LGHDT and YNNKEL (reference sequence). The DNA of the CDR3 is TGTGCCAGCAGCGAGGAAGCGGGAGTGACAGATACGCAGTATTTT. This codes for CASSEEAGVTDTQYF.

This clonotype was recorded at least ten times. This chain joins TRBV20-1 and TRBJ2-1; 13 positions match TRBD2. CDR1 is DFQATT and CDR2 is SNEGSKA in the germline V gene (reference sequence). This CDR3 has 16 residues. V was pared by 0 bases and J by 8 bases, with 7 bases of the junction left unmatched. The CDR3 sequence: CSARDPRTSGSHEQFF. For the CDR3, the DNA is TGCAGTGCTAGAGATCCGCGGACTAGCGGGAGTCATGAGCAGTTCTTC.

This clonotype was seen many times. V usage is TRBV7-9 and J usage is TRBJ2-1; maybe TRBD2 (6 bases). The CDR3 covers 13 residues. CDR1 SEHNR and CDR2 FQNEAQ come from the germline V gene (reference sequence). V was cut by 7 bases and J by 4 bases, with 11 bases left in between. CDR3 coding DNA: TGTGCCAGCATACGGGGGTTGTACAATGAGCAGTTCTTC. Encoded protein: CASIRGLYNEQFF.

In this sample, this clonotype turned up many times. The chain employs TRBV6-2 or TRBV6-3 and TRBJ2-1; 9 bases are shared with TRBD2. The trim removed 5 bases at V and 8 bases at J, leaving 16 bases unmatched. The length of the CDR3 is 17 residues. CDR1 is MNHEY and CDR2 is SVGEGT in the germline V gene. The CDR3 here is CASSKKRRTSAADEQFF. The CDR3 nucleotides read TGTGCCAGCAGTAAAAAACGTCGGACTAGCGCTGCGGATGAGCAGTTCTTC.

With respect to this clonotype: A much larger clone sits a single nucleotide away, making a read error possible. CDR3 sequence: CVSSTQRTKQETQYF. CDR3 DNA: TGTGTCAGCTCAACCCAAAGGACAAAACAAGAGACCCAGTACTTC. This chain uses TRBV18 with TRBJ2-5; maybe TRBD1 (5 bases). This CDR3 spans 15 amino acids. CDR1 is KGHSH and CDR2 is LQKENI in the germline V gene. Combining the CDR3 with reference TRBV18 and TRBJ2-5 gives the whole variable domain NAGVMQNPRHLVRRRGQEARLRCSPMKGHSHVYWYRQLPEEGLKFMVYLQKENIIDESGMPKERFSAEFPKEGPSILRIQQVVRGDSAAYFCVSSTQRTKQETQYFGPGTRLLVL.

This clonotype was seen repeatedly, ten times or more. The V and J genes are TRBV28 and TRBJ2-7; D may be TRBD2 (5 bases). Germline loops: CDR1 MDHEN, CDR2 SYDVKM. The CDR3 loop spans 15 amino acids. V was cut by 5 bases and J by 0 bases, with 14 bases left in between. CDR3 protein: CASSASGRASYEQYF. CDR3 nucleotides: TGTGCCAGCAGTGCCTCCGGGCGGGCCTCCTACGAGCAGTACTTC.